This section outlines one T cell receptor beta chain sequence together with its context. The antigen is undetermined. Using immunoSEQ multiplex PCR, the repertoire was profiled, and TCRdb retains in-frame clones only, with some absent. This sample yields more than 70,000 clones, of which around 90% are seen a single time; 4% to 5.5% belongs to the top ten. These data are taken from a study of resident and recirculating memory T cells in vitiligo. Regarding the study as a whole: TCR sequences were not conserved across biopsy sites or patients.

The V gene end was trimmed by 0 bases and the J gene end by 10 bases; junction bases not matched to a gene: 8. The CDR3 sequence is 16 residues long. Germline V gene data show CDR1 as LGHNA and CDR2 as YNFKEQ. Sequencing input: blood. The TCR originated in a male donor with vitiligo. This chain links TRBV4-2 with TRBJ2-1, with 11 bases fitting TRBD2. This CDR3 reads CASSQDHLAGGGEQFF. In DNA, the CDR3 is TGTGCCAGCAGCCAAGATCATCTAGCGGGAGGCGGGGAGCAGTTCTTC.